These 24 T cell receptor beta chains share one sample of origin, sequenced in a study of blood T cell repertoires in COVID-19. The data were produced by immunoSEQ multiplex PCR, yet TCRdb's version contains in-frame clones alone and is incomplete. The repertoire holds fewer than 250,000 clones, with 89% as singletons. Sequencing was carried out using peripheral blood. The receptors were gathered from a man aged 60 to 69 who had recovered from COVID-19.

The chain is built from TRBV11-3 and TRBJ2-2, with D possibly matching TRBD2 (5 bases). Trimming removed 6 bases at V and 7 bases at J, with 9 bases between. Per germline, CDR1 SGHNT and CDR2 YENEEA. The CDR3 consists of 12 residues. The CDR3: CASSRGGGELFF. The CDR3 nucleotides are TGTGCCAGCAGTAGAGGAGGCGGGGAGCTGTTTTTT.

The gene calls are TRBV24-1 and TRBJ1-2; possibly TRBD1 for D (5 bases). Deletions cut 4 bases from V and 4 bases from J, with 18 bases between. The CDR3 sequence is 16 residues long. Germline loops: CDR1 KGHDR, CDR2 SFDVKD. DNA for the CDR3: TGTGCCACCAGTGACCCTGACAGAACGAGGCCCTATGGCTACACCTTC. Translation: CATSDPDRTRPYGYTF.

The V gene is TRBV5-1, the J gene TRBJ1-2; weak D call: TRBD1 (6 bases). The CDR3 is made up of 15 amino acids. Germline lookup yields CDR1 SGHRS and CDR2 YFSETQ. V lost 2 bases and J lost 6, with 17 bases in between. The CDR3 DNA follows: TGCGCCAGCAGCTTCTTGCCGGGGGGCGACGATGGCTACACCTTC. This sequence encodes CASSFLPGGDDGYTF.

The rearrangement joins TRBV5-5 to TRBJ2-5; 7 bases are shared with TRBD1. Germline CDR1 is SGHKS and CDR2 is YYEKEE (reference sequence). J was trimmed by 2 bases and V by 2 bases; bases with no gene match: 12. The CDR3 is 17 amino acids. The CDR3 here is CASSFPPGTAIQETQYF. In DNA form, the CDR3 reads TGTGCCAGCAGCTTCCCGCCGGGGACAGCGATTCAAGAGACCCAGTACTTC.

The rearrangement joins TRBV18 to TRBJ2-7; a weak D match, TRBD2 (5 bases). The V end was cut by 6 bases, the J end by 0 bases, with 15 bases between. CDR1 is KGHSH and CDR2 is LQKENI in the germline V gene. This CDR3 is built from 15 residues. CDR3 sequence reads: CASSPSSGGSYEQYF. Here the CDR3 DNA reads TGTGCCAGCTCCCCCTCGAGCGGAGGCTCCTACGAGCAGTACTTC.

The J gene is TRBJ2-7, the V gene TRBV10-3; possibly TRBD1 for D (6 bases). V lost 5 bases and J 1 base, leaving 9 bases between the germline ends. Per the germline V gene, CDR1 is ENHRY and CDR2 is SYGVKD. The CDR3 has 13 residues. The CDR3 protein is CAISNRDSYEQYF. CDR3 sequence (DNA): TGTGCCATCAGTAACAGGGATTCCTACGAGCAGTACTTC.

The V gene is TRBV7-9, the J gene TRBJ1-1, with a possible D match to TRBD1 (5 bases). The ends were cut back, 1 base at V and 5 bases at J, with 14 bases in the middle. CDR1 and CDR2 (germline): SEHNR, FQNEAQ (reference sequence). The CDR3 spans 15 residues. In DNA, the CDR3 is TGTGCCAGCAGCTTAGGGGATGGGGCGAGGACTGAAGCTTTCTTT. This translates into CASSLGDGARTEAFF.

The chain links TRBV19 to TRBJ2-1; a possible D gene is TRBD2 (6 bases). V gave up 4 bases and J gave up 6 bases, with 22 bases separating them. The CDR3 sequence is 17 residues long. Germline lookup yields CDR1 LNHDA and CDR2 SQIVND (reference sequence). The CDR3 region is CASSRWGLSTLGNEQFF. The CDR3 DNA follows: TGTGCCAGTAGTAGGTGGGGACTCTCGACTTTAGGCAATGAGCAGTTCTTC.

In the case of this clone: An end of the junction does not agree with germline; a read error may underlie this. This sequence joins TRBV5-1 and TRBJ2-1; 11 bases are a match to TRBD2. Germline loops: CDR1 SGHRS, CDR2 YFSETQ. The length of the CDR3 is 15 residues. The DNA for the CDR3 is TGCGCCAGCAGCTGGACTAGCGGGCCGGGGGATGAGCAGCTCTTC. Translating gives CASSWTSGPGDEQLF.

The chain links TRBV7-2 to TRBJ1-3; D gene unclear. Trimming left V 9 bases short and J 2 bases short, with 8 bases between. The CDR3 covers 12 residues. Germline V gene lookup returns CDR1 SGHTA and CDR2 FQGNSA. CDR3 nucleotides: TGTGCCAGTCAGTCCCCTGGAAACACCATATATTTT. It is translated as CASQSPGNTIYF.

This chain links TRBV29-1 with TRBJ2-2, with 7 nucleotides matching TRBD2. J was trimmed by 4 bases and V by 0 bases; bases with no gene match: 8. From germline, CDR1 is SQVTM and CDR2 ANQGSEA. The CDR3 sequence is 16 residues long. In DNA, the CDR3 is TGCAGCGTTGAAGATAGGGAGCGGGGTGGCACCGGGGAGCTGTTTTTT. It yields the protein CSVEDRERGGTGELFF.

This clone was found once. The chain links TRBV6-5 to TRBJ2-7; D is unresolved. The V and J ends lost 2 bases and 3 bases respectively, with 8 bases between them. The CDR3 totals 13 residues. The germline V gene has CDR1 MNHEY and CDR2 SVGAGI. CDR3 coding DNA: TGTGCCAGCAGTTACAAATTATACTACGAGCAGTACTTC. Amino acids: CASSYKLYYEQYF.

V usage is TRBV6-5 and J usage is TRBJ2-2; 7 bases line up with TRBD1. CDR1 MNHEY and CDR2 SVGAGI come from the germline V gene. V lost 8 bases to trimming and J lost 4 bases; unmatched junction nucleotides: 7. The CDR3 is made up of 14 amino acids. CDR3 nucleotides: TGTGCCAGCTTCCGACAGGGAGTCACCGGGGAGCTGTTTTTT. Its protein is CASFRQGVTGELFF.

V gene TRBV12-3 or TRBV12-4 combines with J gene TRBJ1-1; D is ambiguous. This CDR3 is built from 12 residues. V shed 5 bases and J shed 9 bases, with 13 bases lying between them. The DNA for the CDR3 is TGTGCCAGCAGTCGGGTTGAAAACAAAGCTTTCTTT. Its translation: CASSRVENKAFF.

The chain has TRBV3-1 (or the pseudogene TRBV3-2) and TRBJ1-1; 7 nucleotides match TRBD1. CDR3 size: 14 residues. The V segment lost 6 bases and the J segment 4 bases; nucleotides outside the gene matches: 8. In germline, CDR1 is LGHDT, CDR2 YNNKEL (reference sequence). CDR3 nucleotide sequence: TGTGCCAGCAGACAACAGGGGATGGGCACTGAAGCTTTCTTT. Translation: CASRQQGMGTEAFF.

The chain is built from TRBV4-1 and TRBJ2-7; D not resolved. The germline V gene encodes CDR1 MGHRA and CDR2 YSYEKL. This CDR3 comprises 13 residues. V was pared by 0 bases and J by 2 bases, with 5 bases between. The CDR3 is CASSQERPYEQYF. The CDR3 coding sequence is TGCGCCAGCAGCCAAGAGAGGCCCTACGAGCAGTACTTC.

The table lists this clone with a count of one. This chain joins TRBV5-6 and TRBJ2-7, with D perhaps TRBD1 (5 bases). CDR3 size: 15 residues. In germline, CDR1 is SGHDT, CDR2 YYEEEE. Deletions cut 1 base from V and 3 bases from J, with 14 bases between. The CDR3 protein is CASSLFGQGRYEQYF. Written as DNA, the CDR3 is TGTGCCAGCAGCTTGTTTGGCCAGGGCCGCTACGAGCAGTACTTC.

This chain links TRBV5-1 with TRBJ2-5; the D gene is possibly TRBD2 (6 bases). Trimming shortened V by 4 bases and J by 4 bases, and 14 bases separated the two germline ends. CDR1 is SGHRS and CDR2 is YFSETQ in the germline V gene. CDR3 length: 14 residues. The CDR3 sequence: CASSPMAGPETQYF. The CDR3 DNA reads TGCGCCAGCAGCCCCATGGCGGGGCCAGAGACCCAGTACTTC.

V is TRBV5-6 and J is TRBJ1-6; TRBD1 aligns across 10 bases. CDR1 is SGHDT, CDR2 YYEEEE, per germline. V was clipped by 4 bases and J by 10 bases; unmatched bases: 11. The length of the CDR3 is 16 residues. The DNA for the CDR3 is TGTGCCAGCAGCGCGCGACTGGGACAGGGGTGGTCACCCCTCCACTTT. This encodes CASSARLGQGWSPLHF.

This clone was counted once. The chain links TRBV6-5 to TRBJ1-2; unclear D gene. Trimming removed 0 bases from V and 7 bases from J, with 9 bases in between. Germline assignment: CDR1 MNHEY and CDR2 SVGAGI. The CDR3 contains 13 residues. The CDR3 here is CASSYSRRAGYTF. The CDR3 nucleotides read TGTGCCAGCAGTTACTCGAGGAGGGCTGGCTACACCTTC.

The J gene is TRBJ1-2, the V gene TRBV6-5; maybe TRBD1 (6 bases). CDR1 is MNHEY and CDR2 is SVGAGI in the germline V gene. This CDR3 comprises 14 residues. V lost 8 bases, J lost 4 bases, and 17 bases lay in between. Here the CDR3 DNA reads TGTGCCAGCCGCGGGTATGGCAGGGGCTATGGCTACACCTTC. As protein: CASRGYGRGYGYTF.

This clone was counted once. The rearrangement joins TRBV27 to TRBJ1-5, with 8 bases fitting TRBD1. Germline V gives CDR1 MNHEY, CDR2 SMNVEV (reference sequence). V lost 6 bases to trimming and J lost 3 bases; unmatched junction nucleotides: 7. The CDR3 length is 15 residues. CDR3 nucleotide sequence: TGTGCCAGCAGCCGACAGGGGCCCTACAATCAGCCCCAGCATTTT. It encodes CASSRQGPYNQPQHF.

The chain carries TRBV18 and TRBJ2-1, with 9 bases matching TRBD2. The V and J ends lost 1 base and 10 bases, in that order; junction bases with no gene match: 14. This CDR3 comprises 17 residues. The V gene's germline CDR1 is KGHSH and CDR2 LQKENI. The CDR3 bases are TGTGCCAGCTCACCACGGACGGGCCGCGGGGGGGCCCGGGAGCAGTTCTTC. Translated: CASSPRTGRGGAREQFF.

The gene calls are TRBV7-9 and TRBJ2-3, with TRBD2 matching 11 bases. Germline assignment: CDR1 SEHNR and CDR2 FQNEAQ (reference sequence). The CDR3 totals 15 residues. Germline trimming cut 1 base from V and 7 bases from J; bases unmatched to any gene: 4. The CDR3 protein is CASSLVLAGGYTQYF. The CDR3 bases are TGTGCCAGCAGCTTAGTGTTAGCGGGAGGGTATACGCAGTATTTT.